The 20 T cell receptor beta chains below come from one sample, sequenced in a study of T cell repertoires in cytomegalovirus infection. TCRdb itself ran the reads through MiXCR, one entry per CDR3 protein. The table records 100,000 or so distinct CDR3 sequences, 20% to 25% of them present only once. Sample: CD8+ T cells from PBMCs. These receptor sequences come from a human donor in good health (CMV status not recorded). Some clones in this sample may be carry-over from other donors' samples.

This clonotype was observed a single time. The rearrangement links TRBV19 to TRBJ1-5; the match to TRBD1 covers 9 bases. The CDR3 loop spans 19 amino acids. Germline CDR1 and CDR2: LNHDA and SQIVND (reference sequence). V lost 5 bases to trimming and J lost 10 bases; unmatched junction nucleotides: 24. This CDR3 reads CASSLQGAGSNWLMDPQHF. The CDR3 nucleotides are TGTGCCAGTAGTTTACAGGGGGCTGGCAGTAATTGGCTTATGGATCCCCAGCATTTT. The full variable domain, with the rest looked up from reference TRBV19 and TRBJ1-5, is DGGITQSPKYLFRKEGQNVTLSCEQNLNHDAMYWYRQDPGQGLRLIYYSQIVNDFQKGDIAEGYSVSREKKESFPLTVTSAQKNPTAFYLCASSLQGAGSNWLMDPQHFGDGTRLSIL.

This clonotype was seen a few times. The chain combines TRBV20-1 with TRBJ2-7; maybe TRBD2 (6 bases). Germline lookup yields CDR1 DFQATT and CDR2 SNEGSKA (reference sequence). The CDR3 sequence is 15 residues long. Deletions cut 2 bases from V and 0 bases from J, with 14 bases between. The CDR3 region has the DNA TGCAGTGCTAGAAGGGTAGCGGATAGCTCCTACGAGCAGTACTTC. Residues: CSARRVADSSYEQYF.

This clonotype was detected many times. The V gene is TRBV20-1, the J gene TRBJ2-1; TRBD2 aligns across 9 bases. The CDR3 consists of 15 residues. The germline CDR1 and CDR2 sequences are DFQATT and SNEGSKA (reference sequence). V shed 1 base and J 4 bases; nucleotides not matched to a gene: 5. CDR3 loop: CSARGSGGQYNEQFF. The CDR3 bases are TGCAGTGCTAGAGGTAGCGGGGGACAATACAATGAGCAGTTCTTC.

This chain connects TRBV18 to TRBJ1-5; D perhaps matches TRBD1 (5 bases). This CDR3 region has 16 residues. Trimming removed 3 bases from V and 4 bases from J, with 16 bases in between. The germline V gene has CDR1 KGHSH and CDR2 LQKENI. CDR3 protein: CASSPSGGSGNQPQHF. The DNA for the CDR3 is TGTGCCAGCTCACCGAGCGGGGGTTCGGGAAATCAGCCCCAGCATTTT.

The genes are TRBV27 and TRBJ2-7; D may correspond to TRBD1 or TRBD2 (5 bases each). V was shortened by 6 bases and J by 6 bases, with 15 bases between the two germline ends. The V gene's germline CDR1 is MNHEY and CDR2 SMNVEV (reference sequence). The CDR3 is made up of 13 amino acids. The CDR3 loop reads CASSPGYGGEQYF. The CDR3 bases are TGTGCCAGCAGCCCGGGTTATGGGGGCGAGCAGTACTTC.

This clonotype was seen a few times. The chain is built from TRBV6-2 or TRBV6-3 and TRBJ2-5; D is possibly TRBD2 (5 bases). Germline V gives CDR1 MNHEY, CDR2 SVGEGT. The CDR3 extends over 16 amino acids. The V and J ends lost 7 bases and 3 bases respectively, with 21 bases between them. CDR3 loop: CASTEQLPTRKETQYF. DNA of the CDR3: TGTGCCAGCACCGAACAACTACCCACTAGAAAAGAGACCCAGTACTTC.

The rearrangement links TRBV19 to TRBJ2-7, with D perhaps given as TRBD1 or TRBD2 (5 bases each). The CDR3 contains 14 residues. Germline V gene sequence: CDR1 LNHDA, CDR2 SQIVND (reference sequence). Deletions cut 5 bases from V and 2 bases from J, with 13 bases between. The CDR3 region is CASSYGDPTYEQYF. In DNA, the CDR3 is TGTGCCAGTAGTTACGGGGACCCTACCTACGAGCAGTACTTC.

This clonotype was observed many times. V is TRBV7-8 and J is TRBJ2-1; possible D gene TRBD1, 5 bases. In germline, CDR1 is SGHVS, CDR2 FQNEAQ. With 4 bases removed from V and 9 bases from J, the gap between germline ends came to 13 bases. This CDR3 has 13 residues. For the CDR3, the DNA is TGTGCCAGCAGCTGGGTCAGGGTTGGTGAGCAGTTCTTC. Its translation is CASSWVRVGEQFF.

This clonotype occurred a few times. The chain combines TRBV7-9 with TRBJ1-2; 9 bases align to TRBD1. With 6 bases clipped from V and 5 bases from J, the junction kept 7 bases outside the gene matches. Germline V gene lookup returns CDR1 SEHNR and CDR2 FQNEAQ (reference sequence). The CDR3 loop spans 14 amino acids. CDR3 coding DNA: TGTGCCAGCAGATCACAGGGGGCGGAGTATGGCTACACCTTC. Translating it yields CASRSQGAEYGYTF.

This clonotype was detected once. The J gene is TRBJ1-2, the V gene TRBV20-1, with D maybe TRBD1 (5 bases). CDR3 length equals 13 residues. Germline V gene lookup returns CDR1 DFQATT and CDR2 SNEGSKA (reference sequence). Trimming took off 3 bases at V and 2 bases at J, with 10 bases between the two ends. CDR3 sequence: CSASAGWNYGYTF. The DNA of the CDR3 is TGCAGTGCTAGTGCAGGGTGGAACTATGGCTACACCTTC.

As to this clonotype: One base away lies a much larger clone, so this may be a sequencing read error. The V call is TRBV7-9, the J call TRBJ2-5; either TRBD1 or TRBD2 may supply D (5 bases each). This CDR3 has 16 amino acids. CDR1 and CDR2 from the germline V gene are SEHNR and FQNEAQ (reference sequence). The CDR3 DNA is TGTGCCTGCAGCCGTATACTCGAGGGACGTGGTGAGACCCAGTACTTC. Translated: CACSRILEGRGETQYF.

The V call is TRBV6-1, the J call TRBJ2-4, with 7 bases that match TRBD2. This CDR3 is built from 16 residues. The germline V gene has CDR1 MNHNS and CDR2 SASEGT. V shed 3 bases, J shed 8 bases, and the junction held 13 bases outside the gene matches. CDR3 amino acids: CASSELSRTAGDIQYF. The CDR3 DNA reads TGTGCCAGCAGTGAGCTCTCCCGGACGGCGGGGGACATTCAGTACTTC.

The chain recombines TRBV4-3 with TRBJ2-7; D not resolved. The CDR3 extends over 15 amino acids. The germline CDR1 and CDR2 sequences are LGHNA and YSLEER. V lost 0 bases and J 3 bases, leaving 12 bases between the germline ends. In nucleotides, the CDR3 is TGCGCCAGCAGCCAAGATCGAGGCAGAAACTACGAGCAGTACTTC. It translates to CASSQDRGRNYEQYF.

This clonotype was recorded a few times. CDR3 nucleotide sequence: TGCGCCAGCAGCCAAGGCCTGGGCGCTCCCTCCTACGAGCAGTACTTC. Translating gives CASSQGLGAPSYEQYF. V gene TRBV4-1 combines with J gene TRBJ2-7; D call uncertain. The V gene lost 1 base and the J gene lost 0 bases, with 13 bases spanning the gap. Germline assignment: CDR1 MGHRA and CDR2 YSYEKL. This CDR3 spans 16 amino acids.

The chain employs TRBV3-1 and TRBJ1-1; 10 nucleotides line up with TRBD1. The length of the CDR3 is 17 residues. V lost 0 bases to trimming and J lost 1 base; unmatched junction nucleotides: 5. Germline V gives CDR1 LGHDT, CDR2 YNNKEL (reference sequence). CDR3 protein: CASSQEDRGIGNTEAFF. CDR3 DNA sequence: TGTGCCAGCAGCCAAGAGGACAGGGGGATCGGGAACACTGAAGCTTTCTTT.

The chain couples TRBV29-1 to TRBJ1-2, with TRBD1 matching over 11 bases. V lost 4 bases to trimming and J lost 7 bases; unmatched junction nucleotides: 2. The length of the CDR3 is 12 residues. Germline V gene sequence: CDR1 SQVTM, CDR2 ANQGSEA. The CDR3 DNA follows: TGCAGCGTTGCCGGGACAGGGGGTGGCTACACCTTC. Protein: CSVAGTGGGYTF.

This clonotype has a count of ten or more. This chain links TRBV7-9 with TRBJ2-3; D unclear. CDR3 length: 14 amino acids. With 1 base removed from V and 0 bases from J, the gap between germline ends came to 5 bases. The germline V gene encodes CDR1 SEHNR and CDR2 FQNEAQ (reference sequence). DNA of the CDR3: TGTGCCAGCAGCTTAGAGAGGAGCACAGATACGCAGTATTTT. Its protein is CASSLERSTDTQYF.

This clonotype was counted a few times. The CDR3 reads CASSFLGAGEQFF. CDR3 sequence (DNA): TGTGCCAGCAGTTTCCTAGGGGCGGGCGAGCAGTTCTTC. This chain uses TRBV6-2 or TRBV6-3 with TRBJ2-1; D is possibly TRBD1 or TRBD2 (5 bases each). V was trimmed by 4 bases and J by 10 bases, leaving 14 bases between them. Germline values: CDR1 MNHEY, CDR2 SVGEGT. There are 13 residues in the CDR3.

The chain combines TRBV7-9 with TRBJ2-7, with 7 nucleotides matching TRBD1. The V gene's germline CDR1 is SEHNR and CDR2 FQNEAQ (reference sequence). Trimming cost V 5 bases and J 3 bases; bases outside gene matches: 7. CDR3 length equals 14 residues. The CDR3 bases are TGTGCCAGCAGCGCCGGGACAGACAACTACGAGCAGTACTTC. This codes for CASSAGTDNYEQYF.

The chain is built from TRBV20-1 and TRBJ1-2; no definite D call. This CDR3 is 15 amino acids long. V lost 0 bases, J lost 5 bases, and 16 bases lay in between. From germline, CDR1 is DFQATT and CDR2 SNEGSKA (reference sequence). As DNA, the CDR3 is TGCAGTGCTAGAGATAGCAACCTGAGGCCTTATGGCTACACCTTC. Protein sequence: CSARDSNLRPYGYTF.